This TCR beta chain emerged from a study of blood T cell repertoires in COVID-19. The method was immunoSEQ multiplex PCR; TCRdb's version includes in-frame clones alone and lacks a portion of them. The data show under 300,000 clones, with around 81% seen just once and about 3.4% held by the top ten. V dropped 4 bases and J dropped 7 bases, with 11 bases sitting between them. Germline V gene sequence: CDR1 WNHNN, CDR2 SYGVQD (reference sequence). The CDR3 totals 13 residues. This clone occurred a few times. The material sequenced was PBMCs or T cells enriched from blood (not recorded which). The sequence was obtained from a man aged 50-59 years who had recovered from COVID-19. The genes are TRBV10-1 and TRBJ2-1; D possibly corresponds to TRBD2 (6 bases). CDR3 DNA: TGCGCCAGCAGTGGACTGGGGAGGAATGAGCAGTTCTTC. Protein sequence: CASSGLGRNEQFF.